The clone carrying this T cell receptor (beta chain) was recorded many times. Its antigen remains unidentified. The data stem from a study of Graves' ophthalmopathy and Graves' hyperthyroidism. Study-wide findings and caveats: Blood also harbored most expanded thyroid clonotypes above 0.001 frequency. Researchers report that a 13-signature model separated ophthalmopathy from stable hyperthyroidism, posting under 90% sensitivity and 75% to 84% specificity.

Amplified TCR beta CDR3 regions were obtained using RNA transcripts as template. Scientists carried out first-round RT-PCR using HTBI primers and then a second-round multiplex PCR. Each CDR3 protein is one row after TCRdb ran MiXCR on the multiplex PCR reads. The data show some 1.1 million distinct CDR3 sequences, roughly 35% seen once. The diagnosis combined clinical symptoms, thyroxine, TRAb, thyroid ultrasound and orbital computed tomography scans. CDR1 is SGDLS, CDR2 YYNGEE, per germline. V dropped 0 bases and J dropped 0 bases, with 9 bases sitting between them. The CDR3 runs 15 residues. This clonotype originated in an adult man with Graves' hyperthyroidism. The chain has TRBV9 and TRBJ1-1, with unresolved D. The sequencing sample was made of peripheral blood or thyroid tissue (not recorded which). The CDR3 coding sequence is TGTGCCAGCAGCGTAGTCCCGGGAATGAACACTGAAGCTTTCTTT. Encoded protein: CASSVVPGMNTEAFF.